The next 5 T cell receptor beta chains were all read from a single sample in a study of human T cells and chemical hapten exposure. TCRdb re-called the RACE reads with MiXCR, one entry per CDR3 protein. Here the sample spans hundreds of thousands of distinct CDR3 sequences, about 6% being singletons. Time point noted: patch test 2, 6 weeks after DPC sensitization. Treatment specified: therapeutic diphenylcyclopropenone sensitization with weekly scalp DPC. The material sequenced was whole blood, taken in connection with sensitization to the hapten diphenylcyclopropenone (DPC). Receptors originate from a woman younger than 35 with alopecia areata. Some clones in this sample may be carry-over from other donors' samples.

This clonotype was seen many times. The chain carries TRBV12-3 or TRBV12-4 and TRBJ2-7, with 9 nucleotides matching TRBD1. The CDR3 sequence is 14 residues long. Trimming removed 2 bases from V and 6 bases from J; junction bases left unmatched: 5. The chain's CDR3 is CASSLRDRDFEQYF. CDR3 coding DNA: TGTGCCAGCAGTTTAAGGGACAGGGACTTCGAGCAGTACTTC.

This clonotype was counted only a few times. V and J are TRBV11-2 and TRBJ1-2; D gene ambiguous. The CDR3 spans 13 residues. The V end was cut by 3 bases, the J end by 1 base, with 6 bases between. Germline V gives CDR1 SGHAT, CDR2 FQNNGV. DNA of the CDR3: TGTGCCAGCAGCTTCGGGGATAACTATGGCTACACCTTC. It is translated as CASSFGDNYGYTF.

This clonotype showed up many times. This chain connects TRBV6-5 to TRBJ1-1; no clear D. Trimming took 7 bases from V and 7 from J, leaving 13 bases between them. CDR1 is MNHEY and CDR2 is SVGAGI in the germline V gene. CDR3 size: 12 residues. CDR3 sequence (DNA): TGTGCCAGCACCCTCGGAGCGGGTGAAGCTTTCTTT. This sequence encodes CASTLGAGEAFF.

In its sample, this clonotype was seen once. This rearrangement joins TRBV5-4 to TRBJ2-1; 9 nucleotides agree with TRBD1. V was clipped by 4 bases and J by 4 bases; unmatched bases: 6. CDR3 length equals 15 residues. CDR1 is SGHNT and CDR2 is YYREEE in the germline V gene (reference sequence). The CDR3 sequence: CASSRDRASYNEQFF. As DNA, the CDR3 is TGTGCCAGCAGCCGGGACAGGGCGTCGTACAATGAGCAGTTCTTC.

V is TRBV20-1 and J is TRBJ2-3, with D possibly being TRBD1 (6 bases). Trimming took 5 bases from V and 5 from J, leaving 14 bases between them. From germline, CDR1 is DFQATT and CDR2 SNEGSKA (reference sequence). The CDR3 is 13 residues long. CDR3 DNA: TGCAGTGCTCGGACTGCCAGGGGAGATACGCAGTATTTT. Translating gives CSARTARGDTQYF.